What follows are 26 T cell receptor beta chains derived from one specimen sequenced in a study of cytomegalovirus exposure and HLA in healthy donors. It was with 60 Vbeta and 13 Jbeta primers that the PCR ran. Some clones are missing from TCRdb's copy, which holds only in-frame ones; the method was immunoSEQ multiplex PCR. The sample table includes about 84,000 clones. The sample consisted of PBMCs. The receptors come from a man aged 45 to 65 in good health and CMV-seronegative.

V gene TRBV11-2 combines with J gene TRBJ1-2; maybe TRBD1 (5 bases). Germline lookup yields CDR1 SGHAT and CDR2 FQNNGV. The CDR3 loop spans 14 amino acids. Trimming took 0 bases from V and 7 from J, leaving 12 bases between them. The CDR3 spells CASSLEESGFGYTF. As DNA, the CDR3 is TGTGCCAGCAGCTTAGAGGAGTCAGGGTTTGGCTACACCTTC.

The chain couples TRBV27 to TRBJ1-2; maybe TRBD1 (6 bases). V was pared by 0 bases and J by 5 bases, with 22 bases between. Looked up from germline, CDR1 is MNHEY and CDR2 is SMNVEV (reference sequence). The CDR3 loop spans 18 amino acids. In DNA form, the CDR3 reads TGTGCCAGCAGTTTATCGGGGGGAGGGGGGACATCGAAGTATGGCTACACCTTC. Its translation: CASSLSGGGGTSKYGYTF.

V usage is TRBV6-5 and J usage is TRBJ2-2; D is perhaps TRBD1 (5 bases). The V end was cut by 2 bases, the J end by 8 bases, with 15 bases between. The length of the CDR3 is 15 residues. Looked up from germline, CDR1 is MNHEY and CDR2 is SVGAGI. CDR3 DNA: TGTGCCAGCAGTTACCTCCAGGGCGATTGGGGGGAGCTGTTTTTT. It specifies CASSYLQGDWGELFF.

This chain links TRBV15 with TRBJ2-5; TRBD2 might be the D (5 bases). V was pared by 5 bases and J by 2 bases, with 9 bases between. Germline loops: CDR1 LNHNV, CDR2 YYDKDF (reference sequence). This CDR3 has 13 residues. The CDR3 here is CATSSDWQETQYF. The CDR3 DNA reads as TGTGCCACCAGCTCGGACTGGCAAGAGACCCAGTACTTC.

The rearrangement joins TRBV19 to TRBJ1-3; D ambiguous. V gave up 6 bases and J gave up 0 bases, with 15 bases separating them. Germline CDR1 reads LNHDA; CDR2 reads SQIVND (reference sequence). This CDR3 region has 16 residues. The CDR3 is CASSRTGISSGNTIYF. Here the CDR3 DNA reads TGTGCCAGTAGCCGGACTGGGATTAGCTCTGGAAACACCATATATTTT.

The chain employs TRBV7-9 and TRBJ2-7; 8 bases map to TRBD1. The V segment lost 5 bases and the J segment 6 bases; nucleotides outside the gene matches: 6. CDR3 size: 13 residues. Looked up from germline, CDR1 is SEHNR and CDR2 is FQNEAQ (reference sequence). CDR3 nucleotide sequence: TGTGCCAGCAGCCCCAGGGGGCAACCCGAGCAGTACTTC. Translated, it gives CASSPRGQPEQYF.

The chain combines TRBV4-2 with TRBJ2-3, with D possibly being TRBD1 (6 bases). The V end was cut by 0 bases, the J end by 5 bases, with 12 bases between. This CDR3 has 15 amino acids. Germline V gene data show CDR1 as LGHNA and CDR2 as YNFKEQ. The CDR3 loop reads CASSQEGQGLDTQYF. The DNA of the CDR3 is TGTGCCAGCAGCCAAGAAGGGCAGGGGTTAGATACGCAGTATTTT.

This chain connects TRBV6-5 to TRBJ2-7; tentatively, D is TRBD2 (5 bases). CDR1 and CDR2 (germline): MNHEY, SVGAGI. V lost 5 bases to trimming and J lost 0 bases, with 8 bases between them. The CDR3 is 13 residues long. The CDR3 sequence: CASSTGFSYEQYF. CDR3 DNA sequence: TGTGCCAGCAGTACGGGATTCTCCTACGAGCAGTACTTC.

In DNA, the CDR3 is TGTGCCAGCAGTCCCCAGGGCGTCTATGGCTACACCTTC. This sequence encodes CASSPQGVYGYTF. This chain links TRBV6-5 with TRBJ1-2, with TRBD1 as a possible D gene (5 bases). The CDR3 loop spans 13 amino acids. Germline values: CDR1 MNHEY, CDR2 SVGAGI. Trimming left V 5 bases short and J 4 bases short, with 11 bases between.

The rearrangement uses TRBV7-2 and TRBJ1-1, with TRBD1 as a possible D gene (5 bases). Germline CDR1 reads SGHTA; CDR2 reads FQGNSA. Trimming shortened V by 1 base and J by 11 bases, and 17 bases separated the two germline ends. The CDR3 runs 14 residues. CDR3 nucleotides: TGTGCCAGCAGCTTAGATCGGGAGCAGGGAAGGGCTTTCTTT. Its translation: CASSLDREQGRAFF.

The rearrangement uses TRBV11-2 and TRBJ1-4; D perhaps matches TRBD1 (6 bases). The CDR3 covers 15 residues. V was shortened by 4 bases and J by 8 bases, with 17 bases between the two germline ends. Germline values: CDR1 SGHAT, CDR2 FQNNGV. The DNA for the CDR3 is TGTGCCAGCAGCTCTATGGTGGGGGCTTGGGAAAAACTGTTTTTT. It yields the protein CASSSMVGAWEKLFF.

The rearrangement links TRBV5-4 to TRBJ2-1, with 10 bases lining up with TRBD2. The germline V gene has CDR1 SGHNT and CDR2 YYREEE (reference sequence). With V trimmed by 1 base and J by 2 bases, 6 bases remained unmatched. This CDR3 is 17 amino acids long. The CDR3 here is CASSLWPAGGPYNEQFF. The CDR3 bases are TGTGCCAGCAGCTTGTGGCCAGCGGGGGGGCCCTACAATGAGCAGTTCTTC.

The rearrangement uses TRBV9 and TRBJ2-3, with 10 bases that match TRBD1. The CDR3 runs 16 residues. V was pared by 2 bases and J by 2 bases, with 5 bases of the junction left unmatched. CDR1 SGDLS and CDR2 YYNGEE come from the germline V gene. The CDR3 bases are TGTGCCAGCAGCGTGACAGGGGGCGCACCCACAGATACGCAGTATTTT. Translation: CASSVTGGAPTDTQYF.

The chain employs TRBV18 and TRBJ1-2; the match to TRBD1 covers 9 bases. CDR1 is KGHSH, CDR2 LQKENI, per germline. V lost 3 bases to trimming and J lost 6 bases; unmatched junction nucleotides: 11. The CDR3 runs 16 residues. CDR3 in amino acids: CASSPSPGQGINGYTF. The DNA for the CDR3 is TGTGCCAGCTCACCTTCTCCGGGACAGGGAATTAATGGCTACACCTTC.

The rearrangement joins TRBV6-4 to TRBJ1-5, with TRBD1 identical over 9 bases. The CDR3 contains 17 residues. The V gene end was trimmed by 6 bases and the J gene end by 3 bases; junction bases not matched to a gene: 12. Germline CDR1 and CDR2: MRHNA and SNTAGT. This CDR3 is CASRTDRGSSLNQPQHF. The CDR3 region has the DNA TGTGCCAGCAGGACAGACAGGGGGAGTTCCCTCAATCAGCCCCAGCATTTT.

This chain connects TRBV5-1 to TRBJ2-3; 13 bases line up with TRBD2. CDR1 is SGHRS and CDR2 is YFSETQ in the germline V gene. Losses at the gene ends were 2 bases for V and 2 bases for J; bases not matched to a gene: 2. The CDR3 is 16 amino acids. CDR3 in DNA: TGCGCCAGCAGCTTCGGGACTAGCGGGATCACAGATACGCAGTATTTT. It specifies CASSFGTSGITDTQYF. The whole variable domain, remainder taken from reference TRBV5-1 and TRBJ2-3, is KAGVTQTPRYLIKTRGQQVTLSCSPISGHRSVSWYQQTPGQGLQFLFEYFSETQRNKGNFPGRFSGRQFSNSRSEMNVSTLELGDSALYLCASSFGTSGITDTQYFGPGTRLTVL.

The chain joins TRBV30 to TRBJ2-3; possible D gene TRBD2, 5 bases. V was shortened by 2 bases and J by 5 bases, with 11 bases between the two germline ends. This CDR3 has 13 amino acids. Germline values: CDR1 GTSNPN, CDR2 SVGIG (reference sequence). Written as DNA, the CDR3 is TGTGCCTGGAGTAAGGCTAGCCAAGATACGCAGTATTTT. Encoded protein: CAWSKASQDTQYF.

The chain is built from TRBV5-1 and TRBJ2-3, with D possibly being TRBD2 (6 bases). The CDR3 has 15 amino acids. The V gene's germline CDR1 is SGHRS and CDR2 YFSETQ. V was pared by 2 bases and J by 0 bases, with 10 bases between. The CDR3, as DNA: TGCGCCAGCAGCTTTTTAGCGGACAGCACAGATACGCAGTATTTT. The encoded protein is CASSFLADSTDTQYF.

This chain uses TRBV7-9 with TRBJ1-1, with D possibly TRBD1 on 6 matching bases. This CDR3 is 16 amino acids long. V was shortened by 4 bases and J by 1 base, with 16 bases between the two germline ends. Germline CDR1 SEHNR, CDR2 FQNEAQ (reference sequence). The CDR3: CASSSDQGLANTEAFF. CDR3 bases: TGTGCCAGCAGCTCCGATCAGGGGCTCGCGAACACTGAAGCTTTCTTT.

The chain carries TRBV4-2 and TRBJ1-1; unclear D gene. Germline V gene data show CDR1 as LGHNA and CDR2 as YNFKEQ. The V end lost 5 bases, the J end lost 2 bases, and 12 bases lay between the germline ends. The CDR3 extends over 14 amino acids. CDR3 bases: TGTGCCAGCAGCTTTAGCCGGGGTAACACTGAAGCTTTCTTT. It yields the protein CASSFSRGNTEAFF.

The chain has TRBV5-4 and TRBJ2-7, with 8 bases matching TRBD2. The V gene end was trimmed by 0 bases and the J gene end by 3 bases; junction bases not matched to a gene: 2. Germline V CDR1 and CDR2: SGHNT, YYREEE (reference sequence). There are 14 residues in the CDR3. For the CDR3, the DNA is TGTGCCAGCAGCTTGGGGACTAGCAGCTACGAGCAGTACTTC. It encodes CASSLGTSSYEQYF.

This rearrangement joins TRBV6-1 to TRBJ1-1; D is undetermined. V was trimmed by 7 bases and J by 1 base, leaving 7 bases between them. The length of the CDR3 is 12 residues. In germline, CDR1 is MNHNS, CDR2 SASEGT. This CDR3 reads CASTTANTEAFF. CDR3 DNA: TGTGCCAGCACCACAGCGAACACTGAAGCTTTCTTT.

The CDR3 here is CASSYRGQGTYNSPLHF. In nucleotides, the CDR3 is TGTGCCAGCAGCTACCGAGGACAGGGGACCTATAATTCACCCCTCCACTTT. The chain couples TRBV27 to TRBJ1-6, with TRBD1 matching 9 bases. V trimming: 6 bases; J trimming: 2 bases; junction bases outside the gene matches: 8. Germline CDR1 and CDR2: MNHEY and SMNVEV (reference sequence). The CDR3 has 17 residues.

The J gene is TRBJ1-4, the V gene TRBV27; tentative D call: TRBD1 (6 bases). The CDR3 length is 13 residues. The V gene lost 4 bases and the J gene lost 6 bases, with 9 bases spanning the gap. From germline, CDR1 is MNHEY and CDR2 SMNVEV (reference sequence). CDR3 amino acids: CASSSGDDEKLFF. For the CDR3, the DNA is TGTGCCAGCAGTTCAGGGGATGATGAAAAACTGTTTTTT. The complete variable domain, with remaining parts taken from reference TRBV27 and TRBJ1-4, reads EAQVTQNPRYLITVTGKKLTVTCSQNMNHEYMSWYRQDPGLGLRQIYYSMNVEVTDKGDVPEGYKVSRKEKRNFPLILESPSPNQTSLYFCASSSGDDEKLFFGSGTQLSVL.

The chain employs TRBV5-6 and TRBJ2-7; D is unresolved. V gave up 0 bases and J gave up 0 bases, with 10 bases separating them. The length of the CDR3 is 15 residues. Germline CDR1 and CDR2: SGHDT and YYEEEE. The CDR3 DNA is TGTGCCAGCAGCTTGGGGTTTTTCGGCTCCTACGAGCAGTACTTC. Encoded protein: CASSLGFFGSYEQYF.

In nucleotides, the CDR3 is TGTGCCAGCAGTCTGAGACAGGGAGACACCGGGGAGCTGTTTTTT. Its protein is CASSLRQGDTGELFF. The chain employs TRBV6-6 and TRBJ2-2, with 7 bases lining up with TRBD1. CDR1 MNHNY and CDR2 SVGAGI come from the germline V gene (reference sequence). The CDR3 is 15 amino acids. The V segment lost 5 bases and the J segment 3 bases; nucleotides outside the gene matches: 6.